This TCR beta chain comes out of a study of blood T cell repertoires in COVID-19. Looking at the study overall: Specimens from acute and convalescent COVID-19 originated in the United States, Italy and Spain. PBMCs, B-cell-depleted T cells, or T cells provided the cDNA or gDNA that made up the material.

In germline, CDR1 is LNHDA, CDR2 SQIVND (reference sequence). The CDR3 loop spans 16 amino acids. Trimming took 6 bases from V and 10 from J; bases not matched to a gene: 17. The method was immunoSEQ multiplex PCR; TCRdb's version includes in-frame clones alone and lacks a portion of them. Here the sample spans hundreds of thousands of clones, 85% to 90% being singletons. The V call is TRBV19, the J call TRBJ2-1; 8 bases align to TRBD2. The sample consisted of peripheral blood. The receptor's source is a woman in her forties or fifties with acute or convalescent COVID-19. This chain's CDR3 is CASSRGEAGESGEQFF. The CDR3 DNA is TGTGCCAGTAGCCGGGGGGAAGCGGGAGAGTCAGGAGAGCAGTTCTTC.